This record covers a single T cell receptor beta chain. The antigen is unknown. This record belongs to a study of graft-versus-host responses after intestinal transplantation. Whole-study findings and limits: High graft-versus-host to host-versus-graft T cell clonal ratios marked allografts of patients with graft-donor macrochimerism. Circulating GvH clone levels at their peak were associated with HvG declines (early post-transplant).

V lost 4 bases, J lost 2 bases, and 13 bases lay in between. Per the germline V gene, CDR1 is SEHNR and CDR2 is FQNEAQ (reference sequence). The length of the CDR3 is 15 residues. Sequencing was performed with immunoSEQ multiplex PCR; in TCRdb, only in-frame clones are kept and a portion is missing. This sample yields tens of thousands of clones, of which around nine tenths are seen a single time; 2.7% belongs to the top ten. The clonotype originates from a human patient who received an intestinal transplant, so some T cells may come from the graft donor. This specimen consisted of PBMCs, obtained about 120 days after intestinal transplantation. This chain joins TRBV7-9 and TRBJ2-3; no clear D gene. The CDR3 sequence is CASSSTLGDTDTQYF. The CDR3 DNA sequence: TGTGCCAGCAGCTCAACCCTAGGAGACACAGATACGCAGTATTTT.